The 21 T cell receptor beta chains given below trace back to one sample, sequenced in a study of T cells in Graves' hyperthyroidism and ophthalmopathy. Amplification targeted TCR beta CDR3 regions from RNA transcripts. The TCR CDR3 was amplified in a first-round RT-PCR using the HTBI primer set. TCRdb used MiXCR to reprocess the multiplex PCR reads, holding one entry per CDR3 protein. Of approximately 640,000 distinct CDR3 sequences detected, 17% appear once; the ten largest clones hold around 16%. The specimen was blood. Receptors were obtained from a man aged 45-65 years with Graves' hyperthyroidism.

This clonotype showed up just a few times. This chain joins TRBV20-1 and TRBJ1-4, with a weak D call TRBD1 (6 bases). Germline CDR1 DFQATT, CDR2 SNEGSKA (reference sequence). The CDR3 consists of 13 residues. V lost 6 bases and J 8 bases, leaving 16 bases between the germline ends. The DNA of the CDR3 is TGCAGTGCCCCCGCGGGCGGGACAGAAAAACTGTTTTTT. Its translation: CSAPAGGTEKLFF.

In its sample, this clonotype was seen many times. The chain carries TRBV27 and TRBJ1-5; unclear D gene. The CDR3 consists of 15 residues. V was trimmed by 4 bases and J by 2 bases, leaving 12 bases between them. Looked up from germline, CDR1 is MNHEY and CDR2 is SMNVEV (reference sequence). As DNA, the CDR3 is TGTGCCAGCAGTTGGGAGGGTTCGGGCAATCAGCCCCAGCATTTT. As protein: CASSWEGSGNQPQHF.

V gene TRBV5-1 combines with J gene TRBJ2-7; D call uncertain. V was cut by 0 bases and J by 5 bases, with 6 bases left in between. The CDR3 has 12 residues. Germline CDR1 and CDR2: SGHRS and YFSETQ. The CDR3 spells CASSLDDDEQYF. DNA of the CDR3: TGCGCCAGCAGCTTGGACGACGACGAGCAGTACTTC.

The sample holds a few counts of this clonotype. J is TRBJ1-5 and V is TRBV5-1; no clear D. Deletions cut 5 bases from V and 6 bases from J, with 12 bases between. This CDR3 has 13 residues. The germline CDR1 and CDR2 sequences are SGHRS and YFSETQ. CDR3 bases: TGCGCCAGCAGTGTCTTTCTGGGTCAGCCCCAGCATTTT. Translation: CASSVFLGQPQHF.

V is TRBV9 and J is TRBJ2-7; D uncertain. The CDR3 spans 17 residues. V was pared by 3 bases and J by 4 bases, with 23 bases between. CDR1 is SGDLS, CDR2 YYNGEE, per germline. CDR3 sequence reads: CASSGSPVHSDKYEQYF. CDR3 nucleotides: TGTGCCAGCAGCGGCAGCCCCGTTCACAGCGACAAATACGAGCAGTACTTC.

Regarding this clonotype: A much larger clone differs by one base, so this may be a read error. The chain combines TRBV10-3 with TRBJ1-1; 8 positions match TRBD1. This CDR3 comprises 15 residues. Germline V gene data show CDR1 as ENHRY and CDR2 as SYGVKD. The CDR3 loop is CAISESDRVGTKAFF. The CDR3 coding sequence is TGTGCCATCAGTGAGTCGGACAGGGTAGGCACTAAAGCTTTCTTT.

This clonotype was seen ten or more times. The genes are TRBV3-1 and TRBJ1-1; no firm D call. V gave up 8 bases and J gave up 5 bases, with 18 bases separating them. This CDR3 has 14 amino acids. Germline loops: CDR1 LGHDT, CDR2 YNNKEL (reference sequence). The CDR3 region has the DNA TGTGCCAGCTCTCGAAGGGAGAGAGGAACTGAAGCTTTCTTT. Protein sequence: CASSRRERGTEAFF.

Only a few counts were recorded for this clonotype. V and J are TRBV6-9 and TRBJ2-2; D unresolved. The V end was cut by 3 bases, the J end by 4 bases, with 9 bases between. CDR3 length equals 14 residues. Germline V lookup: CDR1 MNHGY, CDR2 SVAAGI. The CDR3 reads CASSYGRTTGELFF. The CDR3 bases are TGTGCCAGCAGTTACGGCAGAACCACCGGGGAGCTGTTTTTT.

The chain couples TRBV29-1 to TRBJ2-6; D perhaps matches TRBD1 (6 bases). Trimming left V 0 bases short and J 3 bases short, with 18 bases between. The CDR3 totals 18 residues. In germline, CDR1 is SQVTM, CDR2 ANQGSEA. The CDR3 nucleotides are TGCAGCGTTGAAGAGGTCGGGCAGGGGTACTTTGGGGCCAACGTCCTGACTTTC. Its translation: CSVEEVGQGYFGANVLTF.

Many counts were recorded for this clonotype. The V gene is TRBV27, the J gene TRBJ1-6; possible D gene TRBD1, 6 bases. The germline V gene has CDR1 MNHEY and CDR2 SMNVEV (reference sequence). V lost 8 bases and J lost 7, with 12 bases in between. This CDR3 region has 13 residues. CDR3 residues: CASGYRDNSPLHF. For the CDR3, the DNA is TGTGCCAGCGGTTACAGGGACAATTCACCCCTCCACTTT.

This clonotype was seen a handful of times. The chain joins TRBV4-2 to TRBJ1-4, with D tentatively TRBD1 (5 bases). Germline assignment: CDR1 LGHNA and CDR2 YNFKEQ. The V end was cut by 0 bases, the J end by 8 bases, with 7 bases between. This CDR3 has 13 amino acids. CDR3 nucleotides: TGTGCCAGCAGCCAAGATCCAGGGGAAAAACTGTTTTTT. Protein: CASSQDPGEKLFF.

Only a few counts were recorded for this clonotype. The chain employs TRBV20-1 and TRBJ2-7; TRBD2 might be the D (7 bases). The length of the CDR3 is 16 residues. The ends were cut back, 0 bases at V and 3 bases at J, with 18 bases in the middle. Germline V lookup: CDR1 DFQATT, CDR2 SNEGSKA (reference sequence). The CDR3 DNA reads TGCAGTGCTAGAGACCCTGGGGGCGGGAGAAGCTACGAGCAGTACTTC. Translated: CSARDPGGGRSYEQYF.

This CDR3 is CSARDPGSNQPQHF. The CDR3, as DNA: TGCAGTGCTAGAGATCCGGGGAGCAATCAGCCCCAGCATTTT. The V call is TRBV20-1, the J call TRBJ1-5, with unresolved D. Germline V gene data show CDR1 as DFQATT and CDR2 as SNEGSKA (reference sequence). V shed 0 bases and J shed 1 base, with 7 bases lying between them. The CDR3 consists of 14 residues.

The chain joins TRBV5-1 to TRBJ1-1; D gene unclear. CDR1 and CDR2 from the germline V gene are SGHRS and YFSETQ. The CDR3 contains 14 residues. Trimming removed 2 bases from V and 1 base from J, with 9 bases in between. The CDR3 nucleotides read TGCGCCAGCAGCTTTTCGTCCAAGAACACTGAAGCTTTCTTT. Its protein product is CASSFSSKNTEAFF.

This clonotype was seen a few times. This rearrangement joins TRBV10-2 to TRBJ2-7, with D perhaps TRBD2 (6 bases). The CDR3 covers 14 residues. Per the germline V gene, CDR1 is WSHSY and CDR2 is SAAADI. Trimming cost V 0 bases and J 2 bases, with 8 bases left between them. DNA for the CDR3: TGCGCCAGCAGTGAGTCTTGGGGGGCCTACGAGCAGTACTTC. Its translation: CASSESWGAYEQYF.

This clonotype was counted ten times or more. The chain combines TRBV7-9 with TRBJ2-7; the match to TRBD1 covers 11 bases. Germline V gene data show CDR1 as SEHNR and CDR2 as FQNEAQ (reference sequence). V trimming: 0 bases; J trimming: 3 bases; junction bases outside the gene matches: 7. The CDR3 sequence is 17 residues long. The CDR3, as DNA: TGTGCCAGCAGCTTAGCTCCCTGGGACAGGGGGTTCTACGAGCAGTACTTC. Protein sequence: CASSLAPWDRGFYEQYF.

The CDR3: CASSLERGGGYGYTF. As DNA, the CDR3 is TGTGCCAGCAGCTTGGAGAGGGGCGGGGGTTATGGCTACACCTTC. The rearrangement uses TRBV5-5 and TRBJ1-2; a possible D gene is TRBD1 (5 bases). CDR1 SGHKS and CDR2 YYEKEE come from the germline V gene (reference sequence). V gave up 0 bases and J gave up 5 bases, with 14 bases separating them. The CDR3 contains 15 residues.

V usage is TRBV19 and J usage is TRBJ2-3; 7 bases align to TRBD1. V trimming: 7 bases; J trimming: 2 bases; junction bases outside the gene matches: 12. CDR3 length: 16 amino acids. In germline, CDR1 is LNHDA, CDR2 SQIVND (reference sequence). CDR3 nucleotides: TGTGCCAGTACTTACGCCAGGGACAGATACACAGATACGCAGTATTTT. Translation gives CASTYARDRYTDTQYF.

This clonotype showed up many times. The chain combines TRBV28 with TRBJ1-1; D is ambiguous. Germline V gene lookup returns CDR1 MDHEN and CDR2 SYDVKM. The CDR3 has 15 residues. The ends were cut back, 5 bases at V and 4 bases at J, with 17 bases in the middle. The CDR3 nucleotides read TGTGCCAGCAGTCCTGGACCAGCCGGGTCCACTGAAGCTTTCTTT. As protein: CASSPGPAGSTEAFF.

Points on this clonotype: A read error is possible here, since a much larger clone lies one base away. Given the absence of the conserved phenylalanine or tryptophan at the CDR3 end, a read error is likely. This chain uses TRBV7-2 with TRBJ2-3, with a possible D match to TRBD1 (6 bases). Trimming stripped 4 bases from V and 2 bases from J, with 13 bases between. Germline values: CDR1 SGHTA, CDR2 FQGNSA. The CDR3 extends over 15 amino acids. CDR3 loop: CASSSTGSVTDTQYS. The CDR3 coding sequence is TGTGCCAGCAGCTCAACAGGGAGTGTCACAGATACGCAGTATTCT.

CDR3 protein: CASSDYRVGYGYTF. The CDR3, as DNA: TGTGCCAGCAGTGATTACAGGGTCGGCTATGGCTACACCTTC. This chain connects TRBV25-1 to TRBJ1-2; a possible D gene is TRBD1 (6 bases). Trimming took off 3 bases at V and 4 bases at J, with 12 bases between the two ends. The germline V gene encodes CDR1 MGHDK and CDR2 SYGVNS. The CDR3 contains 14 residues.